This T cell receptor (beta chain) was found in a study of blood T cells in healthy people across ages. Next came a second PCR, run for about 7 to 12 cycles, which used a sample-barcoded 5' primer along with a J-beta primer mix. TCRdb re-analysed the 5' RACE reads in MiXCR, keeping a single row per CDR3 protein. This table holds approximately 680,000 distinct CDR3 sequences, 32% found once. General study results and limits: More naive CD4+ cells and higher diversity were found in long-lived than in aged donors. A strong correlation between TCR beta diversity and naive T cell percentage was seen.

From germline, CDR1 is SGHVS and CDR2 FQNEAQ. After removal of 5 bases from V and 9 bases from J, the junction contained 13 bases not matched to a gene. The length of the CDR3 is 15 residues. In terms of origin and age, donors were healthy Caucasian individuals from Russia aged 6 to 90. A word on this clonotype: No antigen is known for it.

The chain joins TRBV7-8 to TRBJ2-1; 7 bases are a match to TRBD2. The source is a woman of 80 years or more in good health. The sample taken for sequencing was blood. CDR3 DNA: TGTGCCAGCAGCCCCGGACTAGTGGGCGGCCGTGAGCAGTTCTTC. Translating gives CASSPGLVGGREQFF.